Presented here are 21 T cell receptor beta chains from one specimen sequenced in a study of radiotherapy plus CTLA-4 blockade in lung cancer. The method was immunoSEQ multiplex PCR; TCRdb's version includes in-frame clones alone and lacks a portion of them. The sample gives tens of thousands of clones, roughly 87% of which show up once; 40% is in the top ten. The source material was peripheral blood, sampled from a patient treated with radiotherapy plus ipilimumab. These receptors all come from a human donor with non-small cell lung cancer that progressed on radiotherapy plus ipilimumab.

The gene calls are TRBV6-1 and TRBJ2-5, with 10 bases fitting TRBD2. Germline lookup yields CDR1 MNHNS and CDR2 SASEGT. Trimming cost V 1 base and J 5 bases; bases outside gene matches: 7. The CDR3 has 16 amino acids. In DNA, the CDR3 is TGTGCCAGCAGTGAAGTACTAGCGGGACAACGGGAGACCCAGTACTTC. This codes for CASSEVLAGQRETQYF.

The chain links TRBV15 to TRBJ1-4, with D maybe TRBD1 (6 bases). The CDR3 has 15 residues. Trimming pared 0 bases from V and 8 bases from J, leaving 13 bases between. Germline lookup yields CDR1 LNHNV and CDR2 YYDKDF (reference sequence). The CDR3 DNA sequence: TGTGCCACCAGCAGAGATAGGAGGGGGAACGAAAAACTGTTTTTT. Translating gives CATSRDRRGNEKLFF. Supplemented by reference TRBV15 and TRBJ1-4, the full variable domain reads DAMVIQNPRYQVTQFGKPVTLSCSQTLNHNVMYWYQQKSSQAPKLLFHYYDKDFNNEADTPDNFQSRRPNTSFCFLDIRSPGLGDTAMYLCATSRDRRGNEKLFFGSGTQLSVL.

This chain connects TRBV7-9 to TRBJ2-3, with unresolved D. The CDR3 covers 15 residues. Per germline, CDR1 SEHNR and CDR2 FQNEAQ (reference sequence). With 5 bases removed from V and 4 bases from J, the gap between germline ends came to 16 bases. The CDR3 here is CASSPTIGSPDTQYF. CDR3 in DNA: TGTGCCAGCAGCCCCACAATCGGGTCCCCAGATACGCAGTATTTT. The full variable domain, with the rest looked up from reference TRBV7-9 and TRBJ2-3, is DTGVSQNPRHKITKRGQNVTFRCDPISEHNRLYWYRQTLGQGPEFLTYFQNEAQLEKSRLLSDRFSAERPKGSFSTLEIQRTEQGDSAMYLCASSPTIGSPDTQYFGPGTRLTVL.

V gene TRBV29-1 combines with J gene TRBJ1-5; no clear D. The CDR3 is 14 amino acids. The V end lost 3 bases, the J end lost 7 bases, and 16 bases lay between the germline ends. The germline V gene encodes CDR1 SQVTM and CDR2 ANQGSEA. For the CDR3, the DNA is TGCAGCGTTGAGTTCGCGGGGATCGACCAGCCCCAGCATTTT. Protein product: CSVEFAGIDQPQHF.

CDR3 sequence (DNA): TGTGCCAGCAGCTCGGAGACAGGATTTGAAAAACTGTTTTTT. The encoded protein is CASSSETGFEKLFF. The chain couples TRBV7-9 to TRBJ1-4; D is perhaps TRBD1 (6 bases). CDR1 and CDR2 (germline): SEHNR, FQNEAQ (reference sequence). Trimming removed 4 bases at V and 7 bases at J, with 13 bases between. This CDR3 has 14 amino acids.

The V gene is TRBV9, the J gene TRBJ2-3, with a tentative D call TRBD1 (6 bases). The CDR3 runs to 15 residues. Trimming took 1 base from V and 2 from J, leaving 11 bases between them. Per the germline V gene, CDR1 is SGDLS and CDR2 is YYNGEE. The CDR3 nucleotides are TGTGCCAGCAGCGTAACAGGGTGGGTCACAGATACGCAGTATTTT. This translates into CASSVTGWVTDTQYF.

This sequence joins TRBV28 and TRBJ2-7; TRBD2 matches 7 bases. The J segment lost 4 bases and the V segment lost 3 bases, leaving 9 bases of the junction unmatched. Germline V gene lookup returns CDR1 MDHEN and CDR2 SYDVKM. The CDR3 has 15 residues. The CDR3 sequence is CASSLERGGSYEQYF. The CDR3 DNA sequence: TGTGCCAGCAGTTTGGAGCGGGGTGGTTCGTACGAGCAGTACTTC.

V gene TRBV6-6 combines with J gene TRBJ1-4, with TRBD1 identical over 9 bases. Germline-derived CDR1 and CDR2 are MNHNY and SVGAGI (reference sequence). CDR3 length: 15 residues. J gave up 7 bases and V 4 bases, and 7 bases lay outside the gene matches. The CDR3, as DNA: TGTGCCAGCAGTTGGGACAGGGTCGGATCTGAAAAACTGTTTTTT. Encoded protein: CASSWDRVGSEKLFF.

The chain employs TRBV15 and TRBJ2-1; D gene uncertain. This CDR3 is 15 amino acids long. V was clipped by 0 bases and J by 4 bases, with 10 bases between them. Germline CDR1 reads LNHNV; CDR2 reads YYDKDF (reference sequence). CDR3 sequence reads: CATSREGSIYNEQFF. The CDR3 DNA is TGTGCCACCAGCAGAGAAGGGTCAATTTACAATGAGCAGTTCTTC.

The rearrangement links TRBV11-2 to TRBJ2-3; TRBD2 is a possible D gene (6 bases). Trimming removed 7 bases from V and 2 bases from J, with 16 bases in between. The CDR3 extends over 15 amino acids. Germline CDR1 is SGHAT and CDR2 is FQNNGV. In nucleotides, the CDR3 is TGTGCCAGCACCCTCGGGACTCCAGCCACAGATACGCAGTATTTT. It yields the protein CASTLGTPATDTQYF.

V usage is TRBV7-9 and J usage is TRBJ2-4; no clear D gene. The length of the CDR3 is 16 residues. V was clipped by 4 bases and J by 3 bases, with 16 bases between them. The V gene's germline CDR1 is SEHNR and CDR2 FQNEAQ (reference sequence). CDR3 amino acids: CASSYDRETNKNIQYF. CDR3 DNA sequence: TGTGCCAGCAGCTACGACCGAGAAACTAACAAAAACATTCAGTACTTC. The variable domain in full, with the rest retrieved from reference TRBV7-9 and TRBJ2-4, is DTGVSQNPRHKITKRGQNVTFRCDPISEHNRLYWYRQTLGQGPEFLTYFQNEAQLEKSRLLSDRFSAERPKGSFSTLEIQRTEQGDSAMYLCASSYDRETNKNIQYFGAGTRLSVL.

This clone appeared once. The J gene is TRBJ2-1, the V gene TRBV19; D remains unclear. This CDR3 is built from 13 residues. The germline V gene encodes CDR1 LNHDA and CDR2 SQIVND (reference sequence). Trimming removed 3 bases at V and 3 bases at J, with 6 bases between. In DNA, the CDR3 is TGTGCCAGTAGTATTGATGACTACAATGAGCAGTTCTTC. This sequence encodes CASSIDDYNEQFF.

This clone was counted a few times. This chain links TRBV9 with TRBJ2-1; TRBD2 matches at 8 bases. The CDR3 contains 16 residues. Germline V CDR1 and CDR2: SGDLS, YYNGEE. Germline trimming cut 0 bases from V and 1 base from J; bases unmatched to any gene: 3. As DNA, the CDR3 is TGTGCCAGCAGCGTAGGGTCGGGAGGGTCCTACAATGAGCAGTTCTTC. Residues: CASSVGSGGSYNEQFF.

With regard to this clone: An end of the junction differs from the germline gene, which may be a read error. Other DNA sequences in the sample encode the same CDR3. J is TRBJ1-4 and V is TRBV2; D not resolved. The CDR3 length is 13 residues. Germline lookup yields CDR1 SNHLY and CDR2 FYNNEI. The CDR3 protein is CASSDFGFEKLFF. In DNA, the CDR3 is TGTGCCAGCAGTGATTTCGGGTTCGAAAAACTGTTCTTT.

The genes are TRBV6-1 and TRBJ1-2, with D hard to call. V lost 4 bases and J 2 bases, leaving 14 bases between the germline ends. CDR3 length equals 15 residues. The V gene's germline CDR1 is MNHNS and CDR2 SASEGT. The CDR3 reads CASSVSAGPNYGYTF. The CDR3 DNA reads TGTGCCAGCAGTGTGTCGGCAGGCCCAAACTATGGCTACACCTTC.

This chain links TRBV28 with TRBJ2-5, with D tentatively TRBD2 (5 bases). The length of the CDR3 is 15 residues. Trimming took 4 bases from V and 3 from J, leaving 15 bases between them. Germline V gene lookup returns CDR1 MDHEN and CDR2 SYDVKM. The chain's CDR3 is CASSSFRGAEETQYF. CDR3 nucleotide sequence: TGTGCCAGCAGTTCCTTCCGGGGTGCTGAAGAGACCCAGTACTTC.

V and J are TRBV4-1 and TRBJ1-1, with D unresolved. This CDR3 is built from 13 residues. V dropped 3 bases and J dropped 4 bases, with 9 bases sitting between them. CDR1 MGHRA and CDR2 YSYEKL come from the germline V gene. The CDR3 bases are TGCGCCAGCAGCCAGACAAGGAGCACTGAAGCTTTCTTT. Translating it yields CASSQTRSTEAFF.

The chain links TRBV4-2 to TRBJ2-7, with TRBD2 matching over 8 bases. This CDR3 has 15 amino acids. The J segment lost 2 bases and the V segment lost 1 base, leaving 4 bases of the junction unmatched. Germline V gene sequence: CDR1 LGHNA, CDR2 YNFKEQ. The CDR3 is CASSQVLAETYEQYF. The CDR3 DNA follows: TGTGCCAGCAGCCAAGTACTAGCGGAAACCTACGAGCAGTACTTC.

This clone occurred once. The gene calls are TRBV4-1 and TRBJ1-2; D is undetermined. Germline V gives CDR1 MGHRA, CDR2 YSYEKL. V gave up 0 bases and J gave up 6 bases, with 2 bases separating them. This CDR3 is built from 11 residues. CDR3 DNA sequence: TGCGCCAGCAGCCAAGATAATGGCTACACCTTC. As protein: CASSQDNGYTF.

This chain connects TRBV5-6 to TRBJ2-1, with D hard to call. Per the germline V gene, CDR1 is SGHDT and CDR2 is YYEEEE. The CDR3 has 16 amino acids. Trimming cost V 1 base and J 0 bases, with 11 bases left between them. This CDR3 is CASSLRLQSSYNEQFF. The CDR3 DNA follows: TGTGCCAGCAGCTTGCGACTCCAAAGCTCCTACAATGAGCAGTTCTTC.

The V call is TRBV30, the J call TRBJ2-7; D gene unclear. The germline CDR1 and CDR2 sequences are GTSNPN and SVGIG (reference sequence). Trimming shortened V by 0 bases and J by 3 bases, and 12 bases separated the two germline ends. The CDR3 consists of 14 residues. CDR3 in amino acids: CAWSVLETHYEQYF. DNA for the CDR3: TGTGCCTGGAGTGTACTGGAGACCCACTACGAGCAGTACTTC.